A single sample gave rise to the 28 T cell receptor beta chains below, sequenced in a study of T cell responses to AZD1222 COVID-19 vaccine. Generated by immunoSEQ multiplex PCR, the TCRdb table keeps only in-frame clones and is missing some. The sample consists of 150,000 to 200,000 clones, over 80% of them appearing once. The sample here was peripheral blood, taken 28 days after the second dose of the MenACWY control vaccine. Receptors originate from an adult who received the MenACWY meningococcal vaccine as a control.

V and J are TRBV5-6 and TRBJ1-1; 7 positions match TRBD1. CDR1 and CDR2 (germline): SGHDT, YYEEEE. Trimming cost V 0 bases and J 4 bases; bases outside gene matches: 9. The CDR3 loop spans 16 amino acids. This chain's CDR3 is CASSLGVWQGVTEAFF. The CDR3 DNA reads as TGTGCCAGCAGCTTGGGTGTCTGGCAGGGGGTCACTGAAGCTTTCTTT. Filled out from reference TRBV5-6 and TRBJ1-1, the complete variable domain reads DAGVTQSPTHLIKTRGQQVTLRCSPKSGHDTVSWYQQALGQGPQFIFQYYEEEERQRGNFPDRFSGHQFPNYSSELNVNALLLGDSALYLCASSLGVWQGVTEAFFGQGTRLTVV.

The chain has TRBV5-1 and TRBJ2-1; D is undetermined. This CDR3 region has 14 residues. The germline V and J ends were trimmed by 5 bases and 12 bases, with 21 bases remaining between them. Germline V gene lookup returns CDR1 SGHRS and CDR2 YFSETQ. The CDR3 nucleotides are TGCGCCAGCAGTATCGACAAACCCGACGACGTGCAGTTCTTC. This gives the protein CASSIDKPDDVQFF.

The rearrangement links TRBV30 to TRBJ1-6; no definite D call. Trimming pared 2 bases from V and 7 bases from J, leaving 12 bases between. Germline CDR1 GTSNPN, CDR2 SVGIG (reference sequence). The CDR3 has 14 amino acids. The CDR3 protein is CAWSTRTWNSPLHF. In DNA, the CDR3 is TGTGCCTGGAGTACCCGGACGTGGAATTCACCCCTCCACTTT.

With regard to this clone: Other nucleotide sequences from this sample produce the same CDR3. The CDR3 DNA reads TGTGCCAGCAGTGATAGAGGGTATGGCTACACCTTC. As protein: CASSDRGYGYTF. V usage is TRBV6-1 and J usage is TRBJ1-2, with no clear D. The CDR3 totals 12 residues. CDR1 is MNHNS and CDR2 is SASEGT in the germline V gene. V was clipped by 3 bases and J by 5 bases, with 7 bases between them.

The chain recombines TRBV18 with TRBJ1-5; D may be TRBD1 (5 bases). CDR1 is KGHSH, CDR2 LQKENI, per germline. The V end lost 4 bases, the J end lost 6 bases, and 7 bases lay between the germline ends. The CDR3 totals 12 residues. The CDR3 sequence is CASSQGFQPQHF. The CDR3 region has the DNA TGTGCCAGCTCACAGGGGTTTCAGCCCCAGCATTTT.

The rearrangement uses TRBV10-2 and TRBJ2-1, with TRBD2 matching over 10 bases. Trimming removed 4 bases from V and 5 bases from J; junction bases left unmatched: 8. This CDR3 is built from 16 residues. The germline gives CDR1 WSHSY, CDR2 SAAADI. CDR3 nucleotide sequence: TGCGCCAGCAGTGCCAAAGGAGCGGGGGGGAACAATGAGCAGTTCTTC. Translating gives CASSAKGAGGNNEQFF.

The chain couples TRBV5-1 to TRBJ1-2; unclear D gene. CDR3 length: 13 amino acids. The V end lost 0 bases, the J end lost 5 bases, and 8 bases lay between the germline ends. Per the germline V gene, CDR1 is SGHRS and CDR2 is YFSETQ. The CDR3 sequence is CASSLGSGYGYTF. The CDR3 bases are TGCGCCAGCAGCTTGGGATCGGGTTATGGCTACACCTTC.

The J gene is TRBJ2-7, the V gene TRBV9; the D gene could be TRBD1 or TRBD2 (5 bases each). Between the trimmed V and J ends, which lost 5 bases and 0 bases, there was a span of 12 bases. The CDR3 extends over 14 amino acids. Germline V gene data show CDR1 as SGDLS and CDR2 as YYNGEE. In DNA, the CDR3 is TGTGCCAGCAGTTACACCGGGACCTCCTACGAGCAGTACTTC. It specifies CASSYTGTSYEQYF.

This sequence joins TRBV5-8 and TRBJ1-2; D may be TRBD1 (6 bases). The CDR3 totals 15 residues. Trimming stripped 4 bases from V and 5 bases from J, with 18 bases between. From germline, CDR1 is SGHTS and CDR2 YDEGEE. CDR3 sequence (DNA): TGTGCCAGCAGCATGGGACAATTCGATCGGTATGGCTACACCTTC. Amino acids: CASSMGQFDRYGYTF.

The V call is TRBV5-1, the J call TRBJ1-6; no definite D call. This CDR3 has 14 amino acids. Trimming left V 5 bases short and J 12 bases short, with 18 bases between. The germline V gene has CDR1 SGHRS and CDR2 YFSETQ. CDR3 loop: CASSLLYTEGPLHF. The CDR3 DNA reads as TGCGCCAGCAGTCTCCTATACACGGAGGGACCCCTCCACTTT.

The rearrangement uses TRBV28 and TRBJ2-6; D unclear. The CDR3 totals 16 residues. V lost 8 bases and J lost 2, with 16 bases in between. Germline CDR1 is MDHEN and CDR2 is SYDVKM. CDR3 residues: CASSYLGKTGANVLTF. In DNA form, the CDR3 reads TGTGCCAGCTCCTATTTGGGGAAGACTGGGGCCAACGTCCTGACTTTC. Full variable domain (outside the CDR3, taken from reference TRBV28 and TRBJ2-6): DVKVTQSSRYLVKRTGEKVFLECVQDMDHENMFWYRQDPGLGLRLIYFSYDVKMKEKGDIPEGYSVSREKKERFSLILESASTNQTSMYLCASSYLGKTGANVLTFGAGSRLTVL.

The V and J genes are TRBV28 and TRBJ1-4, with D possibly TRBD1 on 6 matching bases. Germline V gives CDR1 MDHEN, CDR2 SYDVKM. V gave up 6 bases and J gave up 5 bases, with 13 bases separating them. CDR3 length: 14 residues. This CDR3 is CASSPGQGNEKLFF. As DNA, the CDR3 is TGTGCCAGCAGCCCCGGGCAGGGGAATGAAAAACTGTTTTTT.

The rearrangement joins TRBV11-2 to TRBJ2-1; the D gene could be TRBD1 or TRBD2 (9 bases each). With 5 bases removed from V and 4 bases from J, the gap between germline ends came to 21 bases. The V gene's germline CDR1 is SGHAT and CDR2 FQNNGV. The CDR3 covers 17 residues. The CDR3 region is CASSRRGRDRVYNEQFF. The CDR3 region has the DNA TGTGCCAGCAGCCGCCGCGGGAGGGACAGGGTATACAATGAGCAGTTCTTC.

This rearrangement joins TRBV9 to TRBJ1-4, with D possibly matching TRBD1 (6 bases). The CDR3 has 15 residues. Germline V gives CDR1 SGDLS, CDR2 YYNGEE. Trimming pared 0 bases from V and 5 bases from J, leaving 11 bases between. The CDR3 bases are TGTGCCAGCAGCGTAGTAGGGACAAGAAATGAAAAACTGTTTTTT. This translates into CASSVVGTRNEKLFF.

This rearrangement joins TRBV6-6 to TRBJ1-2; D might be TRBD1 (6 bases). CDR1 and CDR2 from the germline V gene are MNHNY and SVGAGI (reference sequence). CDR3 length equals 13 residues. The V gene lost 6 bases and the J gene lost 6 bases, with 14 bases spanning the gap. The CDR3 DNA follows: TGTGCCAGCAGCTTTGACAGGACCCATGGCTACACCTTC. Translation: CASSFDRTHGYTF.

This rearrangement joins TRBV5-6 to TRBJ1-1, with a weak D call TRBD1 (6 bases). The length of the CDR3 is 14 residues. Between the trimmed V and J ends, which lost 5 bases and 5 bases, there was a span of 16 bases. Germline CDR1 reads SGHDT; CDR2 reads YYEEEE. The CDR3 nucleotides read TGTGCCAGCAGACCTACAGGGATGGGAACTGAAGCTTTCTTT. This codes for CASRPTGMGTEAFF.

The chain uses TRBV5-6 and TRBJ2-4; tentatively, D is TRBD2 (6 bases). V lost 0 bases to trimming and J lost 1 base, with 20 bases between them. Germline assignment: CDR1 SGHDT and CDR2 YYEEEE. CDR3 length: 19 amino acids. Here the CDR3 DNA reads TGTGCCAGCAGCTTGGGTGCGGGGTTAGGGATTCTGGCCAAAAACATTCAGTACTTC. It encodes CASSLGAGLGILAKNIQYF.

The J gene is TRBJ1-2, the V gene TRBV28; D is uncertain. V shed 2 bases and J shed 5 bases, with 3 bases lying between them. CDR3 size: 11 residues. From germline, CDR1 is MDHEN and CDR2 SYDVKM. The CDR3 DNA sequence: TGTGCCAGCAGTTTACGTTATGGCTACACCTTC. Translating it yields CASSLRYGYTF.

This clone came up once. This chain uses TRBV30 with TRBJ2-7; TRBD1 aligns across 9 bases. From germline, CDR1 is GTSNPN and CDR2 SVGIG (reference sequence). V trimming: 0 bases; J trimming: 7 bases; junction bases outside the gene matches: 4. The CDR3 contains 13 residues. The CDR3 loop is CAWSVQGAVEQYF. In nucleotides, the CDR3 is TGTGCCTGGAGTGTACAGGGGGCTGTTGAGCAGTACTTC.

V usage is TRBV5-1 and J usage is TRBJ1-3; TRBD1 might be the D (5 bases). Germline-derived CDR1 and CDR2 are SGHRS and YFSETQ. The germline V and J ends were trimmed by 1 base and 3 bases, with 8 bases remaining between them. The CDR3 totals 14 residues. CDR3 sequence (DNA): TGCGCCAGCAGCTTGACCACAGGTGGAAACACCATATATTTT. Its translation: CASSLTTGGNTIYF.

The chain uses TRBV6-2 or TRBV6-3 and TRBJ1-5, with 7 bases lining up with TRBD1. This CDR3 spans 16 amino acids. Germline CDR1 MNHEY, CDR2 SVGEGT. V dropped 4 bases and J dropped 1; count of bases not matched to a gene: 7. The chain's CDR3 is CASSSYLQGSNQPQHF. The CDR3 DNA reads TGTGCCAGCAGTTCGTACCTACAGGGGAGCAATCAGCCCCAGCATTTT.

The J gene is TRBJ1-2, the V gene TRBV5-4, with 9 positions matching TRBD1. Looked up from germline, CDR1 is SGHNT and CDR2 is YYREEE (reference sequence). V lost 5 bases, J lost 4 bases, and 12 bases stayed unmatched. The CDR3 spans 16 residues. In DNA form, the CDR3 reads TGTGCCAGCAGTTATTCTGGACAGGGGACGCTCTATGGCTACACCTTC. Translated, it gives CASSYSGQGTLYGYTF.

The chain has TRBV6-1 and TRBJ1-5, with D unresolved. This CDR3 region has 13 residues. CDR1 and CDR2 from the germline V gene are MNHNS and SASEGT. V was trimmed by 1 base and J by 4 bases, leaving 5 bases between them. The CDR3 nucleotides read TGTGCCAGCAGTGAAGAGGTGAATCAGCCCCAGCATTTT. As protein: CASSEEVNQPQHF.

The chain links TRBV27 to TRBJ2-7; TRBD2 might be the D (5 bases). The V gene's germline CDR1 is MNHEY and CDR2 SMNVEV (reference sequence). The CDR3 sequence is 14 residues long. V lost 5 bases and J lost 2, with 13 bases in between. The CDR3 DNA reads TGTGCCAGCAGTCCCCGGACGCGGGCCTACGAGCAGTACTTC. This translates into CASSPRTRAYEQYF.

The CDR3 loop reads CASSEAGRGTGELFF. The DNA for the CDR3 is TGTGCCAGCAGTGAAGCCGGACGAGGCACCGGGGAGCTGTTTTTT. This sequence joins TRBV2 and TRBJ2-2; D uncertain. The CDR3 spans 15 residues. CDR1 SNHLY and CDR2 FYNNEI come from the germline V gene. Between the trimmed V and J ends, which lost 0 bases and 4 bases, there was a span of 9 bases.

V is TRBV19 and J is TRBJ1-4; D unclear. Trimming left V 3 bases short and J 8 bases short, with 13 bases between. This CDR3 spans 14 amino acids. Per the germline V gene, CDR1 is LNHDA and CDR2 is SQIVND (reference sequence). The CDR3: CASSISSGREKLFF. In DNA, the CDR3 is TGTGCCAGTAGTATCTCCTCGGGTAGGGAAAAACTGTTTTTT. The entire variable domain, with the rest obtained from reference TRBV19 and TRBJ1-4, is as follows: DGGITQSPKYLFRKEGQNVTLSCEQNLNHDAMYWYRQDPGQGLRLIYYSQIVNDFQKGDIAEGYSVSREKKESFPLTVTSAQKNPTAFYLCASSISSGREKLFFGSGTQLSVL.

The V and J genes are TRBV18 and TRBJ2-2, with 7 nucleotides matching TRBD1. The CDR3 runs to 17 residues. The V and J ends lost 4 bases and 6 bases, in that order; junction bases with no gene match: 14. CDR1 and CDR2 from the germline V gene are KGHSH and LQKENI. This CDR3 reads CASSLSATGFVAGELFF. In nucleotides, the CDR3 is TGTGCCAGCTCACTCTCGGCGACAGGGTTCGTAGCCGGGGAGCTGTTTTTT.

The chain is built from TRBV7-8 and TRBJ1-5; tentative D call: TRBD1 (5 bases). Germline CDR1 is SGHVS and CDR2 is FQNEAQ. Trimming took 1 base from V and 3 from J, leaving 10 bases between them. The CDR3 extends over 15 amino acids. CDR3 DNA: TGTGCCAGCAGCTTAGGAGACAGTAACAATCAGCCCCAGCATTTT. Residues: CASSLGDSNNQPQHF.